Below are 27 T cell receptor beta chains sequenced from a single sample in a study of blood T cells in healthy people across ages. The second PCR ran about 6 to 12 cycles with a sample-barcoded 5' primer and J-beta primers. MiXCR was run by TCRdb on the 5' RACE reads, yielding one entry per CDR3 protein. The profile shows more than 650,000 distinct CDR3 sequences, 20% to 30% of them singletons. This sample was shared with a second study, whose subject was T cells of mothers and their children.

The specimen was blood. These receptors all stem from a boy between 5 and 17 years old in good health.

This clonotype was observed a handful of times. The rearrangement links TRBV10-3 to TRBJ2-5, with TRBD2 identical over 13 bases. Germline lookup yields CDR1 ENHRY and CDR2 SYGVKD. CDR3 length: 18 residues. Trimming cost V 4 bases and J 5 bases; bases outside gene matches: 13. In nucleotides, the CDR3 is TGTGCCATCAGTGGCACCCCCACTAGCGGGGGGGCCGTCGAGACCCAGTACTTC. It is translated as CAISGTPTSGGAVETQYF.

The sample holds a few counts of this clonotype. The CDR3 sequence: CATSDWGSGTDTQYF. In DNA, the CDR3 is TGTGCCACCAGTGATTGGGGGTCGGGCACAGATACGCAGTATTTT. V usage is TRBV24-1 and J usage is TRBJ2-3; D may be TRBD1 or TRBD2 (5 bases each). With 2 bases removed from V and 1 base from J, the gap between germline ends came to 9 bases. Germline CDR1 reads KGHDR; CDR2 reads SFDVKD. The CDR3 totals 15 residues.

CDR3 DNA sequence: TGTGCCAGCAGACCTGAAGGCAGGGGGGCCTCCTACGAGCAGTACTTC. Translation gives CASRPEGRGASYEQYF. This chain uses TRBV28 with TRBJ2-7, with a weak D call TRBD1 (7 bases). The CDR3 runs 16 residues. V lost 6 bases and J lost 0, with 18 bases in between. The germline V gene has CDR1 MDHEN and CDR2 SYDVKM.

In its sample, this clonotype was seen a few times. An end of the junction differs from the germline gene, which may be a read error. The chain joins TRBV9 to TRBJ2-3; D not resolved. The CDR3 is 15 amino acids. The germline V gene encodes CDR1 SGDLS and CDR2 YYNGEE. This CDR3 reads CASSVGANPTDAQYF. As DNA, the CDR3 is TGTGCCAGCAGCGTAGGTGCTAACCCTACAGATGCGCAGTATTTT. The full variable domain, rest sourced from reference TRBV9 and TRBJ2-3, is DSGVTQTPKHLITATGQRVTLRCSPRSGDLSVYWYQQSLDQGLQFLIQYYNGEERAKGNILERFSAQQFPDLHSELNLSSLELGDSALYFCASSVGANPTDAQYFGPGTRLTVL.

V is TRBV11-2 and J is TRBJ1-1; tentative D call: TRBD1 (6 bases). V was trimmed by 4 bases and J by 5 bases, leaving 14 bases between them. The CDR3 is 14 amino acids. Germline CDR1 and CDR2: SGHAT and FQNNGV. The DNA for the CDR3 is TGTGCCAGCAGCTCCCGACAGGCGCGGACTGAAGCTTTCTTT. Protein sequence: CASSSRQARTEAFF. The whole variable domain, filled in from reference TRBV11-2 and TRBJ1-1, reads EAGVAQSPRYKIIEKRQSVAFWCNPISGHATLYWYQQILGQGPKLLIQFQNNGVVDDSQLPKDRFSAERLKGVDSTLKIQPAKLEDSAVYLCASSSRQARTEAFFGQGTRLTVV.

The CDR3 coding sequence is TGTGCCAGCAGCAAACTCCGGGACTCAAACACCGGGGAGCTGTTTTTT. It specifies CASSKLRDSNTGELFF. V gene TRBV6-6 combines with J gene TRBJ2-2; perhaps TRBD2 as D (6 bases). This CDR3 is 16 amino acids long. Germline V gene data show CDR1 as MNHNY and CDR2 as SVGAGI (reference sequence). The germline V and J ends were trimmed by 6 bases and 2 bases, with 16 bases remaining between them.

This clonotype was seen only a few times. The V and J genes are TRBV28 and TRBJ1-6; the D is unclear. Germline V gene data show CDR1 as MDHEN and CDR2 as SYDVKM. Trimming removed 4 bases at V and 10 bases at J, with 8 bases between. The CDR3 extends over 12 amino acids. CDR3 sequence (DNA): TGTGCCAGCAGTTCCCTCCAGTCACCCCTCCACTTT. The encoded protein is CASSSLQSPLHF.

This clonotype has just a few counts. J is TRBJ2-5 and V is TRBV9; 7 bases fit TRBD1. Germline CDR1 and CDR2: SGDLS and YYNGEE. This CDR3 contains 14 residues. V gave up 4 bases and J gave up 2 bases; unmatched junction bases: 5. The CDR3: CASSSGTEQETQYF. CDR3 DNA: TGTGCCAGCAGCTCAGGGACAGAGCAAGAGACCCAGTACTTC.

This clonotype turned up a few times. The chain employs TRBV10-3 and TRBJ2-5; perhaps TRBD2 as D (6 bases). The germline V gene has CDR1 ENHRY and CDR2 SYGVKD. The CDR3 length is 16 residues. V was pared by 0 bases and J by 0 bases, with 11 bases between. As DNA, the CDR3 is TGTGCCATCAGTGAGTCACCGGGACTGAACCAAGAGACCCAGTACTTC. As protein: CAISESPGLNQETQYF.

This chain connects TRBV5-1 to TRBJ1-1; TRBD1 aligns across 7 bases. V gave up 5 bases and J gave up 0 bases; unmatched junction bases: 4. The CDR3 totals 14 residues. The germline gives CDR1 SGHRS, CDR2 YFSETQ. The CDR3 coding sequence is TGCGCCAGCAGACTGGACAGGCTGAACACTGAAGCTTTCTTT. Translation: CASRLDRLNTEAFF.

V is TRBV12-3 or TRBV12-4 and J is TRBJ2-5, with TRBD1 matching over 9 bases. The ends lost 7 bases at V and 4 bases at J; junction bases unmatched: 10. The CDR3 is 15 residues long. CDR3 bases: TGTGCCAGCACCCAATCGACAGGGGGTGGAGAGACCCAGTACTTC. This codes for CASTQSTGGGETQYF.

The CDR3 is CASSLYSSGNTIYF. The CDR3 nucleotides are TGTGCCAGCAGCCTCTACAGTTCTGGAAACACCATATATTTT. J is TRBJ1-3 and V is TRBV6-5; no definite D call. V lost 6 bases and J lost 1, with 10 bases in between. The CDR3 spans 14 residues. Germline V gene data show CDR1 as MNHEY and CDR2 as SVGAGI.

V and J are TRBV20-1 and TRBJ2-5; TRBD2 is a possible D gene (5 bases). The end of the DNA is better explained by TRBJ2-7, so the J call may be wrong. The V gene's germline CDR1 is DFQATT and CDR2 SNEGSKA (reference sequence). This CDR3 contains 14 residues. The CDR3 reads CSARSGRPRDEQYF. The CDR3 DNA is TGCAGTGCTAGATCCGGCAGGCCGAGGGACGAGCAGTACTTC.

The V and J genes are TRBV27 and TRBJ2-3; TRBD1 is a possible D gene (5 bases). CDR3 length: 13 amino acids. V was cut by 5 bases and J by 4 bases, with 10 bases left in between. Germline CDR1 and CDR2: MNHEY and SMNVEV (reference sequence). For the CDR3, the DNA is TGTGCCAGCAGTAGACAGTCCGCAGATACGCAGTATTTT. Residues: CASSRQSADTQYF.

The gene calls are TRBV10-3 and TRBJ1-3; D call uncertain. The V and J ends lost 4 bases and 9 bases respectively, with 4 bases between them. There are 10 residues in the CDR3. Germline CDR1 ENHRY, CDR2 SYGVKD. CDR3 amino acids: CAISGPTIYF. CDR3 nucleotides: TGTGCCATCAGTGGGCCCACCATATATTTT.

This clonotype was detected only a few times. V gene TRBV4-1 combines with J gene TRBJ2-5; 11 bases line up with TRBD2. The CDR3 contains 15 residues. V gave up 3 bases and J gave up 2 bases; unmatched junction bases: 2. CDR1 is MGHRA, CDR2 YSYEKL, per germline. CDR3 protein: CASSHSGGEQETQYF. CDR3 coding DNA: TGCGCCAGCAGCCATAGCGGGGGGGAACAAGAGACCCAGTACTTC.

This clonotype was counted between two and nine times. The V and J genes are TRBV7-3 and TRBJ2-3; TRBD1 matches at 10 bases. The J segment lost 13 bases and the V segment lost 2 bases, leaving 3 bases of the junction unmatched. This CDR3 has 12 amino acids. CDR1 and CDR2 from the germline V gene are SGHTA and FQGTGA. In DNA form, the CDR3 reads TGTGCCAGCAGCTTACCGGGACAGGGGAAGTATTTT. Translated: CASSLPGQGKYF.

V usage is TRBV5-1 and J usage is TRBJ1-1; D may be TRBD1 (6 bases). Trimming left V 6 bases short and J 5 bases short, with 17 bases between. Germline V gives CDR1 SGHRS, CDR2 YFSETQ. This CDR3 region has 14 residues. CDR3 in DNA: TGCGCCAGCACCCAGACAGGTGGCCCAACTGAAGCTTTCTTT. Translating gives CASTQTGGPTEAFF.

The chain joins TRBV7-8 to TRBJ2-7, with 15 positions matching TRBD2. V lost 4 bases, J lost 2 bases, and 3 bases stayed unmatched. This CDR3 spans 16 amino acids. CDR1 is SGHVS, CDR2 FQNEAQ, per germline. The CDR3: CASSSGLAGGAYEQYF. The CDR3 coding sequence is TGTGCCAGCAGCTCGGGACTAGCGGGGGGCGCCTACGAGCAGTACTTC.

The sample holds a few counts of this clonotype. The V and J genes are TRBV28 and TRBJ2-5; TRBD2 matches 7 bases. V gave up 5 bases and J gave up 1 base; unmatched junction bases: 4. This CDR3 has 14 residues. Looked up from germline, CDR1 is MDHEN and CDR2 is SYDVKM. CDR3 amino acids: CASSQAGFQETQYF. CDR3 DNA sequence: TGTGCCAGCAGTCAAGCGGGGTTCCAAGAGACCCAGTACTTC.

CDR3 coding DNA: TGTGCCAGCAGCTTGTTGGTCACCGGGGAGCTGTTTTTT. This sequence encodes CASSLLVTGELFF. This sequence joins TRBV5-6 and TRBJ2-2; no firm D call. Trimming stripped 1 base from V and 4 bases from J, with 5 bases between. Germline-derived CDR1 and CDR2 are SGHDT and YYEEEE. CDR3 length: 13 residues.

This clonotype turned up a few times. V usage is TRBV9 and J usage is TRBJ1-2, with D hard to call. The CDR3 sequence is 14 residues long. V was clipped by 0 bases and J by 5 bases, with 11 bases between them. Per the germline V gene, CDR1 is SGDLS and CDR2 is YYNGEE. CDR3 loop: CASSVDPGQYGYTF. In nucleotides, the CDR3 is TGTGCCAGCAGCGTAGACCCGGGCCAGTATGGCTACACCTTC.

This clonotype was picked up a small number of times. V is TRBV6-1 and J is TRBJ1-1; D not resolved. CDR3 length: 13 residues. V gave up 7 bases and J gave up 1 base, with 10 bases separating them. CDR1 and CDR2 (germline): MNHNS, SASEGT. CDR3 DNA sequence: TGTGCCAGCACCAGAGAAAAGAACACTGAAGCTTTCTTT. Translating gives CASTREKNTEAFF.

This chain uses TRBV4-2 with TRBJ1-2; 10 bases line up with TRBD1. The CDR3 is 14 amino acids. V lost 2 bases to trimming and J lost 6 bases; unmatched junction nucleotides: 3. Germline loops: CDR1 LGHNA, CDR2 YNFKEQ. The CDR3 loop reads CASSQSGQGNGYTF. The CDR3 DNA is TGTGCCAGCAGCCAATCGGGACAGGGGAATGGCTACACCTTC.

This clonotype was observed a handful of times. The chain joins TRBV2 to TRBJ2-3; D gene uncertain. Germline CDR1 reads SNHLY; CDR2 reads FYNNEI. V was clipped by 3 bases and J by 2 bases, with 9 bases between them. This CDR3 contains 14 residues. The CDR3 DNA is TGTGCCAGCAGTGAGTTTCAGTACACAGATACGCAGTATTTT. It encodes CASSEFQYTDTQYF. Using reference TRBV2 and TRBJ2-3 for the parts outside the CDR3, the full variable domain is EPEVTQTPSHQVTQMGQEVILRCVPISNHLYFYWYRQILGQKVEFLVSFYNNEISEKSEIFDDQFSVERPDGSNFTLKIRSTKLEDSAMYFCASSEFQYTDTQYFGPGTRLTVL.

J is TRBJ1-6 and V is TRBV4-1; D gene ambiguous. The CDR3 runs to 15 residues. CDR1 and CDR2 (germline): MGHRA, YSYEKL. Trimming left V 0 bases short and J 7 bases short, with 10 bases between. CDR3 sequence reads: CASSQDAGPNSPLHF. The CDR3 DNA follows: TGCGCCAGCAGCCAAGATGCAGGCCCGAATTCACCCCTCCACTTT.

This clonotype was seen only a few times. The chain recombines TRBV10-3 with TRBJ2-7; possibly TRBD2 for D (6 bases). Germline assignment: CDR1 ENHRY and CDR2 SYGVKD. V lost 7 bases and J lost 12, with 16 bases in between. The CDR3 is made up of 11 amino acids. CDR3 residues: CAITRDGRPYF. The DNA of the CDR3 is TGTGCCATCACTAGAGACGGGAGACCGTACTTC.